This passage covers 30 T cell receptor beta chains from one sample sequenced in a study of cytotoxic CD8 clonotypes in ibrutinib-treated CLL. Using immunoSEQ multiplex PCR, the repertoire was profiled, and TCRdb retains in-frame clones only, with some absent. Found here are about 140,000 clones, 77% of them singletons; the top ten hold approximately 30%. The sequences come from PBMCs, collected after 12 months of ibrutinib treatment. These receptors all stem from a human donor with chronic lymphocytic leukemia.

The V call is TRBV5-1, the J call TRBJ2-5; D is ambiguous. This CDR3 region has 13 residues. The V gene's germline CDR1 is SGHRS and CDR2 YFSETQ. V gave up 5 bases and J gave up 3 bases, with 11 bases separating them. In DNA, the CDR3 is TGCGCCAGCAGTCCCGACTTAAAAGAGACCCAGTACTTC. This codes for CASSPDLKETQYF.

The gene calls are TRBV29-1 and TRBJ2-1; D gene unclear. The V end lost 4 bases, the J end lost 9 bases, and 28 bases lay between the germline ends. CDR1 and CDR2 (germline): SQVTM, ANQGSEA. The CDR3 consists of 17 residues. The CDR3 protein is CSVGVNDWTVQLSEQFF. The CDR3 nucleotides read TGCAGCGTTGGAGTCAATGATTGGACGGTGCAATTGAGTGAGCAGTTCTTC.

The rearrangement uses TRBV6-5 and TRBJ1-5; D is undetermined. The CDR3 spans 12 residues. V gave up 8 bases and J gave up 9 bases, with 14 bases separating them. From germline, CDR1 is MNHEY and CDR2 SVGAGI. The CDR3 DNA sequence: TGTGCCAGCGGGATGGGTTATGGGCCCCAGCATTTT. It translates to CASGMGYGPQHF.

This clone has a count of ten or more. The V gene is TRBV4-2, the J gene TRBJ1-1; maybe TRBD1 (6 bases). V was clipped by 5 bases and J by 0 bases, with 10 bases between them. The germline V gene encodes CDR1 LGHNA and CDR2 YNFKEQ. This CDR3 has 14 residues. The CDR3: CASSLDRMNTEAFF. The DNA for the CDR3 is TGTGCCAGCAGCTTAGACAGGATGAACACTGAAGCTTTCTTT.

The chain uses TRBV28 and TRBJ1-2; TRBD1 aligns across 7 bases. Germline V gene lookup returns CDR1 MDHEN and CDR2 SYDVKM. Trimming at V came to 6 bases and at J to 8 bases, leaving 9 bases not matched to a gene. The CDR3 has 13 residues. The CDR3: CASRHHRGYGYTF. The CDR3 nucleotides read TGTGCCAGCAGGCATCACAGGGGTTACGGCTACACCTTC.

At least ten counts were recorded for this clone. J is TRBJ2-1 and V is TRBV9, with a tentative D call TRBD1 (6 bases). The CDR3 sequence is 15 residues long. Germline assignment: CDR1 SGDLS and CDR2 YYNGEE. The V end was cut by 4 bases, the J end by 3 bases, with 14 bases between. CDR3 in amino acids: CASSSQGFNYNEQFF. Written as DNA, the CDR3 is TGTGCCAGCAGCTCCCAGGGGTTTAACTACAATGAGCAGTTCTTC.

The V call is TRBV7-2, the J call TRBJ2-3; TRBD2 agrees at 13 bases. The V and J ends lost 5 bases and 6 bases, in that order; junction bases with no gene match: 8. Germline V gene lookup returns CDR1 SGHTA and CDR2 FQGNSA. CDR3 length equals 16 residues. The CDR3 is CASSRATSGGVDTQYF. CDR3 bases: TGTGCCAGCAGCCGAGCCACTAGCGGGGGGGTGGATACGCAGTATTTT.

The chain combines TRBV2 with TRBJ1-1; no reliable D call. The germline CDR1 and CDR2 sequences are SNHLY and FYNNEI. Trimming removed 5 bases at V and 5 bases at J, with 12 bases between. The CDR3 contains 13 residues. CDR3 residues: CASSHDSGTEAFF. The CDR3 DNA is TGTGCCAGCAGTCACGATAGCGGGACTGAAGCTTTCTTT. The whole variable domain, filled in from reference TRBV2 and TRBJ1-1, reads EPEVTQTPSHQVTQMGQEVILRCVPISNHLYFYWYRQILGQKVEFLVSFYNNEISEKSEIFDDQFSVERPDGSNFTLKIRSTKLEDSAMYFCASSHDSGTEAFFGQGTRLTVV.

CDR3 amino acids: CASSVGQGTRGTGELFF. In DNA form, the CDR3 reads TGTGCCAGCAGCGTAGGACAAGGCACACGGGGCACCGGGGAGCTGTTTTTT. V usage is TRBV9 and J usage is TRBJ2-2; D is perhaps TRBD2 (5 bases). V gave up 0 bases and J gave up 4 bases, with 16 bases separating them. Germline CDR1 is SGDLS and CDR2 is YYNGEE. CDR3 length equals 17 residues.

The V and J genes are TRBV5-1 and TRBJ1-4; TRBD1 matches at 9 bases. V lost 3 bases to trimming and J lost 8 bases; unmatched junction nucleotides: 5. The CDR3 has 14 residues. Germline V gene sequence: CDR1 SGHRS, CDR2 YFSETQ. The CDR3 spells CASSSGQGYEKLFF. The CDR3 DNA reads TGCGCCAGCAGCTCGGGACAGGGTTACGAAAAACTGTTTTTT.

The chain employs TRBV6-4 and TRBJ2-3; D might be TRBD2 (6 bases). V dropped 4 bases and J dropped 4 bases, with 9 bases sitting between them. CDR1 is MRHNA, CDR2 SNTAGT, per germline. CDR3 size: 13 residues. The CDR3 is CASSGGVADTQYF. The CDR3, as DNA: TGTGCCAGCAGTGGCGGGGTCGCAGATACGCAGTATTTT.

The V call is TRBV5-5, the J call TRBJ2-5, with D perhaps matching TRBD2 (5 bases). This CDR3 spans 14 amino acids. Germline CDR1 reads SGHKS; CDR2 reads YYEKEE (reference sequence). The ends were cut back, 3 bases at V and 4 bases at J, with 13 bases in the middle. The chain's CDR3 is CASSSDSWAETQYF. DNA for the CDR3: TGTGCCAGCAGCTCGGACTCCTGGGCAGAGACCCAGTACTTC.

The genes are TRBV15 and TRBJ2-7; D is ambiguous. The V end lost 0 bases, the J end lost 6 bases, and 15 bases lay between the germline ends. The CDR3 covers 15 residues. Germline CDR1 LNHNV, CDR2 YYDKDF (reference sequence). Here the CDR3 DNA reads TGTGCCACCAGCAGAGAGGGCAACGTACTCGGCGAGCAGTACTTC. Translated, it gives CATSREGNVLGEQYF.

Comment on this clone: This may be a read error: a much more frequent sequence differs by one nucleotide. The rearrangement joins TRBV5-3 to TRBJ2-5; D call uncertain. TRBV5-3 is marked as an open reading frame, function uncertain. This CDR3 spans 10 amino acids. Trimming left V 8 bases short and J 5 bases short, with 7 bases between. This chain's CDR3 is CASSRETQYF. CDR3 in DNA: TGTGCCAGCAGTCGGGAGACCCAGTACTTC.

The V gene is TRBV30, the J gene TRBJ1-2; no reliable D call. Per the germline V gene, CDR1 is GTSNPN and CDR2 is SVGIG (reference sequence). The V gene lost 0 bases and the J gene lost 4 bases, with 9 bases spanning the gap. This CDR3 has 13 amino acids. CDR3 DNA: TGTGCCTGGAGTGTAAAATCGGTCTATGGCTACACCTTC. Encoded protein: CAWSVKSVYGYTF.

V is TRBV30 and J is TRBJ1-1, with 9 bases aligning to TRBD1. Germline assignment: CDR1 GTSNPN and CDR2 SVGIG (reference sequence). V shed 4 bases, J shed 4 bases, and the junction held 16 bases outside the gene matches. This CDR3 spans 17 amino acids. As DNA, the CDR3 is TGTGCCTGGATTCCCACCGGGACAGGGAAAAGGGCCACTGAAGCTTTCTTT. Translated: CAWIPTGTGKRATEAFF.

The chain uses TRBV10-3 and TRBJ2-1; the match to TRBD1 covers 8 bases. The CDR3 runs to 17 residues. V was clipped by 7 bases and J by 4 bases; unmatched bases: 15. Germline values: CDR1 ENHRY, CDR2 SYGVKD. CDR3 amino acids: CAIMAGQGAAFYNEQFF. The DNA of the CDR3 is TGTGCCATCATGGCGGGGCAGGGGGCGGCTTTTTACAATGAGCAGTTCTTC.

Written as DNA, the CDR3 is TGTGCCAGCAGCCCCGGGACAGGGGCGTTTAGCTTCGACGAGCAGTACTTC. Encoded protein: CASSPGTGAFSFDEQYF. The chain has TRBV7-6 and TRBJ2-7; the match to TRBD1 covers 10 bases. The CDR3 spans 17 residues. The germline V gene has CDR1 SGHVS and CDR2 FNYEAQ. V gave up 5 bases and J gave up 5 bases; unmatched junction bases: 15.

The chain couples TRBV2 to TRBJ2-5, with a weak D call TRBD2 (5 bases). The CDR3 runs 13 residues. Germline V gene sequence: CDR1 SNHLY, CDR2 FYNNEI. V lost 7 bases and J 2 bases, leaving 11 bases between the germline ends. The CDR3 bases are TGTGCCAGCATCCTAGACTATCAAGAGACCCAGTACTTC. It codes for CASILDYQETQYF.

In this sample, this clone turned up once. V usage is TRBV2 and J usage is TRBJ2-1, with D unclear. Germline V CDR1 and CDR2: SNHLY, FYNNEI. Deletions cut 6 bases from V and 2 bases from J, with 17 bases between. The CDR3 runs 16 residues. The CDR3 coding sequence is TGTGCCAGCAGCCAAACCGTTGGAGTTCCCTACAATGAGCAGTTCTTC. This translates into CASSQTVGVPYNEQFF.

The rearrangement links TRBV10-3 to TRBJ2-3; perhaps TRBD1 as D (5 bases). The V end lost 3 bases, the J end lost 0 bases, and 7 bases lay between the germline ends. From germline, CDR1 is ENHRY and CDR2 SYGVKD. The CDR3 has 14 amino acids. CDR3 sequence: CAISEGASTDTQYF. The CDR3 DNA follows: TGTGCCATCAGTGAAGGGGCTAGCACAGATACGCAGTATTTT.

The rearrangement uses TRBV5-6 and TRBJ2-1; 8 bases are shared with TRBD2. After removal of 0 bases from V and 0 bases from J, the junction contained 5 bases not matched to a gene. CDR3 length: 17 amino acids. The V gene's germline CDR1 is SGHDT and CDR2 YYEEEE. The CDR3 region is CASSLGGSGISYNEQFF. The CDR3 bases are TGTGCCAGCAGCTTGGGTGGTAGCGGGATCTCCTACAATGAGCAGTTCTTC.

In its sample, this clone was seen a few times. The rearrangement joins TRBV19 to TRBJ2-3; D is ambiguous. This CDR3 comprises 12 residues. Trimming took 3 bases from V and 1 from J, leaving 2 bases between them. Germline V gene data show CDR1 as LNHDA and CDR2 as SQIVND (reference sequence). This CDR3 is CASSMGTDTQYF. CDR3 nucleotides: TGTGCCAGTAGTATGGGCACAGATACGCAGTATTTT.

The chain links TRBV15 to TRBJ1-2; tentative D call: TRBD1 (6 bases). The CDR3 runs to 14 residues. Trimming cost V 4 bases and J 4 bases, with 13 bases left between them. Germline CDR1 is LNHNV and CDR2 is YYDKDF (reference sequence). CDR3 sequence: CATSIGGGGYGYTF. The DNA for the CDR3 is TGTGCCACCAGCATAGGGGGAGGGGGCTATGGCTACACCTTC.

V and J are TRBV19 and TRBJ1-1; D not resolved. Germline V gene lookup returns CDR1 LNHDA and CDR2 SQIVND (reference sequence). Trimming removed 5 bases from V and 0 bases from J, with 7 bases in between. The CDR3 sequence is 13 residues long. In nucleotides, the CDR3 is TGTGCCAGTAGTGCTCGGATGAACACTGAAGCTTTCTTT. It codes for CASSARMNTEAFF.

This clone has only one observation. The V gene is TRBV29-1, the J gene TRBJ2-3, with no clear D. The CDR3 runs to 13 residues. The V gene lost 0 bases and the J gene lost 2 bases, with 6 bases spanning the gap. CDR1 and CDR2 from the germline V gene are SQVTM and ANQGSEA. CDR3 protein: CSVEEQLTDTQYF. In nucleotides, the CDR3 is TGCAGCGTTGAAGAGCAGCTCACAGATACGCAGTATTTT.

The chain combines TRBV28 with TRBJ2-7, with D maybe TRBD1 (6 bases). Between the trimmed V and J ends, which lost 5 bases and 0 bases, there was a span of 20 bases. Looked up from germline, CDR1 is MDHEN and CDR2 is SYDVKM. This CDR3 comprises 17 residues. CDR3 residues: CASSPPPNTGSSYEQYF. The DNA for the CDR3 is TGTGCCAGCAGTCCCCCCCCCAATACAGGGAGCTCCTACGAGCAGTACTTC.

A few counts support this clone. The chain couples TRBV7-3 to TRBJ2-2; the D is unclear. From germline, CDR1 is SGHTA and CDR2 FQGTGA. CDR3 size: 14 residues. Trimming shortened V by 6 bases and J by 4 bases, and 12 bases separated the two germline ends. DNA of the CDR3: TGTGCCAGCAGTAATCAAGGAATCACCGGGGAGCTGTTTTTT. It specifies CASSNQGITGELFF.

The rearrangement links TRBV14 to TRBJ1-5; TRBD1 might be the D (5 bases). Germline-derived CDR1 and CDR2 are SGHDN and FVKESK. Trimming left V 6 bases short and J 4 bases short, with 10 bases between. CDR3 length: 13 residues. CDR3 sequence: CASSGRGNQPQHF. The CDR3 DNA reads TGTGCCAGCAGTGGGAGGGGAAATCAGCCCCAGCATTTT.

The chain uses TRBV18 and TRBJ2-1; 13 bases fit TRBD2. Losses at the gene ends were 2 bases for V and 6 bases for J; bases not matched to a gene: 1. The CDR3 is 15 residues long. Germline CDR1 reads KGHSH; CDR2 reads LQKENI. The CDR3 DNA follows: TGTGCCAGCTCACCAGGACTAGCGGGAGTCAATGAGCAGTTCTTC. Encoded protein: CASSPGLAGVNEQFF.